The 6 T cell receptor beta chains below come from one sample, sequenced in a study of cytomegalovirus exposure and HLA in healthy donors. The PCR had 60 Vbeta and 13 Jbeta primers. Only in-frame clones appear in the TCRdb table, and some are missing; sequencing was by immunoSEQ multiplex PCR. The repertoire holds 70,000 or so clones, with less than 70% as singletons. Sequenced: PBMCs. All receptors derive from a woman between 45 and 60 years old in good health and CMV-seronegative.

This clone was picked up a small number of times. The V call is TRBV6-6, the J call TRBJ2-7; TRBD1 might be the D (5 bases). This CDR3 contains 12 residues. Looked up from germline, CDR1 is MNHNY and CDR2 is SVGAGI (reference sequence). The V end was cut by 8 bases, the J end by 4 bases, with 12 bases between. CDR3 DNA: TGTGCCAGCGGAGAACAGGTGTACGAGCAGTACTTC. It codes for CASGEQVYEQYF.

The chain links TRBV4-3 to TRBJ2-1, with 7 bases aligning to TRBD2. J gave up 8 bases and V 1 base, and 17 bases lay outside the gene matches. The CDR3 is 18 residues long. Germline V lookup: CDR1 LGHNA, CDR2 YSLEER. In DNA form, the CDR3 reads TGCGCCAGCAGCCAAGGGGCCAGGTCGCGGGAGTTGAACTATGAGCAGTTCTTC. This codes for CASSQGARSRELNYEQFF.

This clone was seen only once. The chain uses TRBV28 and TRBJ1-1; 8 bases align to TRBD1. The CDR3 covers 14 residues. Losses at the gene ends were 4 bases for V and 1 base for J; bases not matched to a gene: 2. Germline assignment: CDR1 MDHEN and CDR2 SYDVKM. CDR3 in DNA: TGTGCCAGCAGTTCCGACAGGGGGAACACTGAAGCTTTCTTT. Translating it yields CASSSDRGNTEAFF.

The V and J genes are TRBV19 and TRBJ1-5; 8 bases agree with TRBD1. The CDR3 runs to 14 residues. The V gene's germline CDR1 is LNHDA and CDR2 SQIVND (reference sequence). V dropped 8 bases and J dropped 7; count of bases not matched to a gene: 10. In DNA, the CDR3 is TGTGCCAGTCACAGGGGGTGGCAAAGCCAGCCCCAGCATTTT. It specifies CASHRGWQSQPQHF.

The chain joins TRBV5-1 to TRBJ1-1; D may be TRBD1 (5 bases). The CDR3 is 13 residues long. Germline V gene data show CDR1 as SGHRS and CDR2 as YFSETQ. Deletions cut 2 bases from V and 8 bases from J, with 13 bases between. The CDR3 sequence: CASSLQLRTEAFF. The CDR3 DNA is TGCGCCAGCAGCTTACAGCTGAGGACAGAAGCTTTCTTT.

The CDR3 loop reads CASSLSRDSLNYGYTF. As DNA, the CDR3 is TGTGCCAGCAGCTTAAGTCGGGACAGCCTTAACTATGGCTACACCTTC. The chain carries TRBV7-2 and TRBJ1-2, with TRBD1 matching over 7 bases. Unmatched junction bases numbered 7, after V lost 2 bases and J lost 1 base. CDR3 length: 16 amino acids. Germline lookup yields CDR1 SGHTA and CDR2 FQGNSA.